This T cell receptor beta chain stems from a study of regulatory T cells in long-lasting Graves disease. Broader study findings: Clonotypes that were public and shared totalled fewer than 3,500 in persistent patients versus over 800 in new patients.

This sample's time point: persistent/refractory GD, antithyroid drugs over 5 years with positive TRAb. Preparation of the TCR library used RNA extracted from PBMCs. This clonotype has ten or more counts. Its matching antigen is unknown. CDR3 regions were amplified by Arm-PCR using iRepertoire HTBI primers to build TCR beta libraries. Authors' processing steps: Across samples, 50 to 65 TRBV and some 14 TRBJ segments were found. Via MiXCR, TCRdb re-called the multiplex PCR reads, giving one row per CDR3 protein. The V and J calls and clone size come from TCRdb's table, not from the authors' own analysis. The data show around 300,000 distinct CDR3 sequences, roughly a fifth seen once. Per the germline V gene, CDR1 is SGHAT and CDR2 is FQDESV (reference sequence). This CDR3 contains 16 residues. Trimming left V 5 bases short and J 0 bases short, with 16 bases between.

The genes are TRBV11-1 and TRBJ2-5; no clear D gene. This sequence was found in a female donor with Graves disease. The material was peripheral blood mononuclear cells (PBMCs), obtained when the disease was refractory, from a patient treated with antithyroid drugs. The CDR3 DNA is TGTGCCAGCAGCAAGTTGCTGGATCCGTACCAAGAGACCCAGTACTTC. Its protein product is CASSKLLDPYQETQYF.